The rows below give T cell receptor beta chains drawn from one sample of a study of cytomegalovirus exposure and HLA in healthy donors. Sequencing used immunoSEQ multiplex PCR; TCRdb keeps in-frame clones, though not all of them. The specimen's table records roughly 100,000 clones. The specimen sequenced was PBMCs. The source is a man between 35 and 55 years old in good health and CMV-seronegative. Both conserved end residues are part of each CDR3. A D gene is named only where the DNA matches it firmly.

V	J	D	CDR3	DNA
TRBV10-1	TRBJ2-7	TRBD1	CASSSGTGVYEQYF	TGCGCCAGCAGCTCCGGGACAGGGGTATACGAGCAGTACTTC
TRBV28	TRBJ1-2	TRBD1	CASSFRQGMTRGYTF	TGTGCCAGCAGTTTTAGACAGGGAATGACCCGGGGCTACACCTTC
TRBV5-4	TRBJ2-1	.	CASSLGAGPYNEQFF	TGTGCCAGCAGCTTGGGTGCGGGACCCTACAATGAGCAGTTCTTC
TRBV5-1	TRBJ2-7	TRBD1	CASSVDRGKQYF	TGCGCCAGCAGCGTGGACAGGGGCAAACAGTACTTC
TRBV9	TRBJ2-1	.	CASSPEGGTVGGNEQFF	TGTGCCAGCAGCCCGGAAGGGGGAACCGTGGGGGGGAATGAGCAGTTCTTC
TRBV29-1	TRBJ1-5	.	CSAGETGQPQHF	TGCAGCGCCGGGGAAACGGGTCAGCCCCAGCATTTT
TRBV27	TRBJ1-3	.	CASSPMPGSGNTIYF	TGTGCCAGCAGTCCCATGCCGGGGTCAGGAAACACCATATATTTT
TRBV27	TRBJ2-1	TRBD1	CASTPGTGIVITSNEQFF	TGTGCCAGCACCCCCGGGACAGGGATAGTGATTACTTCCAATGAGCAGTTCTTC
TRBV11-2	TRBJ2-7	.	CASSLSRDYEQYF	TGTGCCAGCAGCTTATCGAGGGATTACGAGCAGTACTTC
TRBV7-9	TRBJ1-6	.	CASSLESNSPLHF	TGTGCCAGCAGCTTAGAGAGTAATTCACCCCTCCACTTT
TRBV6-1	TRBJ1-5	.	CASSVRTGGQPQHF	TGTGCCAGCAGTGTTCGCACCGGAGGACAGCCCCAGCATTTT
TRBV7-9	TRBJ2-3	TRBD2	CASSLDLSGRRTDTQYF	TGTGCCAGCAGCTTAGATCTTAGCGGGAGAAGGACAGATACGCAGTATTTT
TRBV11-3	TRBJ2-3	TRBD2	CASSQHALTSGGGDTQYF	TGTGCCAGCAGCCAACACGCCCTGACTAGCGGGGGGGGCGATACGCAGTATTTT
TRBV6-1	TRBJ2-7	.	CASSEEHGLGGYEQYF	TGTGCCAGCAGTGAAGAGCACGGACTAGGGGGTTACGAGCAGTACTTC
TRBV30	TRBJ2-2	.	CAWRHTGTGELFF	TGTGCCTGGAGGCATACAGGGACCGGGGAGCTGTTTTTT
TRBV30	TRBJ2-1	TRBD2	CASSSGRSSYNEQFF	TGTGCCTCTTCTAGCGGGAGAAGTTCCTACAATGAGCAGTTCTTC
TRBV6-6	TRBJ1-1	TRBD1	CASSLQGRMNTEAFF	TGTGCCAGCAGTTTACAGGGGAGGATGAACACTGAAGCTTTCTTT
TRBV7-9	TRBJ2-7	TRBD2	CASSFAGGPGEQYF	TGTGCCAGCAGCTTTGCGGGAGGGCCTGGAGAGCAGTACTTC
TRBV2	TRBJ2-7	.	CASIPDITYEQYF	TGTGCCAGCATTCCGGACATTACCTACGAGCAGTACTTC
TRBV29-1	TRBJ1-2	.	CSAKTGYGYTF	TGCAGCGCCAAGACAGGCTATGGCTACACCTTC
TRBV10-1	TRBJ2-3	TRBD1	CASSERHRGEADTQYF	TGCGCCAGCAGTGAGAGACACAGGGGGGAGGCAGATACGCAGTATTTT
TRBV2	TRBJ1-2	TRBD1	CASSEPRGQNYGYTF	TGTGCCAGCAGTGAACCCAGGGGGCAAAACTATGGCTACACCTTC